This T cell receptor (beta chain) is from a study of T cell changes during pregnancy in multiple sclerosis. The CDR3 spans 11 residues. Looked up from germline, CDR1 is SQVTM and CDR2 is ANQGSEA. Trimming pared 4 bases from V and 7 bases from J, leaving 10 bases between. Method: immunoSEQ multiplex PCR; TCRdb's copy keeps in-frame clones and lacks some. Among about 75,000 clones listed, nearly 95% were seen once. The sequenced sample was CD4+ T cells from peripheral blood mononuclear cells, obtained after pregnancy. The V gene is TRBV29-1, the J gene TRBJ2-5; unclear D gene. This sequence originates from a female donor with multiple sclerosis, enrolled in a pregnancy study. The CDR3 bases are TGCAGCGTTGGGCAGGCCCTGACCCAGTACTTC. This gives the protein CSVGQALTQYF.